A single sample gave rise to the 4 T cell receptor beta chains below, sequenced in a study of blood T cells in healthy people across ages. For the second PCR, which ran for about 6 to 12 cycles, a sample-barcoded 5' primer and a J-beta primer mix were used. Via MiXCR, TCRdb re-called the 5' RACE reads, giving one row per CDR3 protein. The sample carries some 920,000 distinct CDR3 sequences, about 53% recorded once. Sequences were obtained from blood. These TCRs come from an older woman in good health.

This clonotype was picked up a small number of times. The rearrangement uses TRBV6-5 and TRBJ2-7; perhaps D is TRBD1 or TRBD2 (5 bases each). CDR1 and CDR2 from the germline V gene are MNHEY and SVGAGI. The V gene lost 6 bases and the J gene lost 0 bases, with 15 bases spanning the gap. The CDR3 covers 15 residues. The CDR3 region is CASRSGTGSSYEQYF. The CDR3 bases are TGTGCCAGCAGGTCCGGGACGGGGAGCTCCTACGAGCAGTACTTC.

The CDR3 is CSASSRDNSYEQYF. The CDR3 nucleotides are TGCAGTGCTAGTAGCAGGGACAACTCCTACGAGCAGTACTTC. The chain is built from TRBV20-1 and TRBJ2-7, with D maybe TRBD1 (6 bases). Germline V gives CDR1 DFQATT, CDR2 SNEGSKA (reference sequence). The CDR3 runs to 14 residues. Trimming left V 3 bases short and J 0 bases short, with 12 bases between.

This clonotype was seen once. The gene calls are TRBV5-1 and TRBJ1-4; D might be TRBD1 (6 bases). Germline assignment: CDR1 SGHRS and CDR2 YFSETQ. The CDR3 totals 15 residues. V was shortened by 0 bases and J by 6 bases, with 12 bases between the two germline ends. The chain's CDR3 is CASSLARGGDEKLFF. In DNA, the CDR3 is TGCGCCAGCAGCTTGGCCAGGGGAGGTGATGAAAAACTGTTTTTT.

This clonotype was picked up one time. The chain links TRBV7-9 to TRBJ2-1, with TRBD1 identical over 10 bases. This CDR3 has 14 amino acids. The V gene end was trimmed by 3 bases and the J gene end by 8 bases; junction bases not matched to a gene: 4. Per germline, CDR1 SEHNR and CDR2 FQNEAQ (reference sequence). The CDR3 nucleotides are TGTGCCAGCAGCTTGACAGGGGGCGTCGATGAGCAGTTCTTC. This codes for CASSLTGGVDEQFF.